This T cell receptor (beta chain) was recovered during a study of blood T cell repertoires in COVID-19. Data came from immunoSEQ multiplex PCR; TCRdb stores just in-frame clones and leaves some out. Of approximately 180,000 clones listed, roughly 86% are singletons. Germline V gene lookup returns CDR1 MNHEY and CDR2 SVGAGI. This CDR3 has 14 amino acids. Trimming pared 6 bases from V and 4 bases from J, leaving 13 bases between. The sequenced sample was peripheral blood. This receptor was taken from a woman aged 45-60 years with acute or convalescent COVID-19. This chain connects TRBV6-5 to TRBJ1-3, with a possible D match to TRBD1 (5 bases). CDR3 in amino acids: CASRASGLGNTIYF. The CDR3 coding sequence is TGTGCCAGCAGGGCATCAGGGCTAGGAAACACCATATATTTT.